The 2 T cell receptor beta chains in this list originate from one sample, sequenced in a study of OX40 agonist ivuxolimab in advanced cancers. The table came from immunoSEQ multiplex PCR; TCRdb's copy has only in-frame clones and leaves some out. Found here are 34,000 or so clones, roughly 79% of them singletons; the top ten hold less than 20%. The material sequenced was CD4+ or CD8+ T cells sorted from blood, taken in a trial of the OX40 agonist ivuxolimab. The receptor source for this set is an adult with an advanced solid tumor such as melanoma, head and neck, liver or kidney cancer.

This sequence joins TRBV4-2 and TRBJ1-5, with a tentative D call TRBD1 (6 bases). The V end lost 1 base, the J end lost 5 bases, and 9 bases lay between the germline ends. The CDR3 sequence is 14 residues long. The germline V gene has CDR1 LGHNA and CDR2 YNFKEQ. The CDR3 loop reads CASSQVAGDQPQHF. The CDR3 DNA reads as TGTGCCAGCAGCCAAGTGGCAGGGGATCAGCCCCAGCATTTT.

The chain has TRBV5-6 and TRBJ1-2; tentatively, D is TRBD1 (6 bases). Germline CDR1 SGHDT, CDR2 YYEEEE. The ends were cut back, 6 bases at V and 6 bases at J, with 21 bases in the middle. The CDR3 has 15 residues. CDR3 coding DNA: TGTGCCAGCAACCTACGCGGGGGGCGGAGGCATGGCTACACCTTC. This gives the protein CASNLRGGRRHGYTF.